This T cell receptor (beta chain) was retrieved from a study of Graves' ophthalmopathy and Graves' hyperthyroidism. The hyperthyroidism patients had a new diagnosis of under 2 months' duration and were aged 18 to 65. Beta-chain TCR CDR3 regions were amplified from RNA transcripts. After a first-round RT-PCR with HTBI primers, a second-round multiplex PCR was run. TCRdb passed the multiplex PCR reads through MiXCR, listing each CDR3 protein once. In the table there are over a million distinct CDR3 sequences, less than 45% of which are singletons. CDR3 length equals 15 residues. V lost 5 bases, J lost 4 bases, and 8 bases stayed unmatched. Germline values: CDR1 SGHTA, CDR2 FQGNSA.

This receptor was identified in an adult man with Graves' hyperthyroidism. The chain carries TRBV7-2 and TRBJ2-7, with 10 bases identical to TRBD1. Specimen: peripheral blood or thyroid tissue (not recorded which). The DNA of the CDR3 is TGTGCCAGCAGCCAGGGACAGGGGCCTGGTTACGAGCAGTACTTC. It is translated as CASSQGQGPGYEQYF. Full variable domain (outside the CDR3, taken from reference TRBV7-2 and TRBJ2-7): GAGVSQSPSNKVTEKGKDVELRCDPISGHTALYWYRQSLGQGLEFLIYFQGNSAPDKSGLPSDRFSAERTGGSVSTLTIQRTQQEDSAVYLCASSQGQGPGYEQYFGPGTRLTVT.